One and the same sample provided the 9 T cell receptor beta chains below, sequenced in a study of Ad26.COV2.S vaccination and SARS-CoV-2 variants. The treatment is: approximately 18 received Ad26.COV2.S at low or high dose, single or two shots; about five received placebo; per-sample allocation not given. The samples were gathered on day 63 after the first injection of vaccine or placebo. Assay: immunoSEQ multiplex PCR; the TCRdb copy retains only in-frame clones and omits some. Here the sample spans a few hundred thousand clones, over 75% being singletons. The sample here was peripheral blood, taken in a trial of Ad26.COV2.S vaccine versus placebo. The receptor source for this set is a person between 18 and 59 years old who received the Ad26.COV2.S COVID-19 vaccine or a placebo.

The genes are TRBV7-9 and TRBJ2-7; D possibly corresponds to TRBD1 (6 bases). CDR3 length equals 13 residues. CDR1 and CDR2 from the germline V gene are SEHNR and FQNEAQ (reference sequence). Trimming stripped 2 bases from V and 6 bases from J, with 11 bases between. CDR3 nucleotides: TGTGCCAGCAGCTTAACAGGGACGGCCGAGCAGTACTTC. It yields the protein CASSLTGTAEQYF.

This chain joins TRBV5-3 and TRBJ2-3; D may match TRBD1 or TRBD2 (6 bases each). TRBV5-3 is annotated as an ORF whose role is uncertain. This CDR3 comprises 16 residues. Trimming took 0 bases from V and 1 from J, leaving 12 bases between them. In DNA, the CDR3 is TGTGCCAGAAGCTTGGGATTGGGGGGCGGCACAGATACGCAGTATTTT. Amino acid sequence: CARSLGLGGGTDTQYF.

This sequence joins TRBV27 and TRBJ1-1; weak D call: TRBD1 (6 bases). CDR3 length: 14 residues. Germline V lookup: CDR1 MNHEY, CDR2 SMNVEV (reference sequence). With 3 bases removed from V and 5 bases from J, the gap between germline ends came to 13 bases. CDR3 nucleotides: TGTGCCAGCAGTTTGTTGGGGGCGCGGACTGAAGCTTTCTTT. Translating it yields CASSLLGARTEAFF.

V is TRBV30 and J is TRBJ1-6; D might be TRBD1 (6 bases). This CDR3 region has 15 residues. Per germline, CDR1 GTSNPN and CDR2 SVGIG (reference sequence). Trimming removed 1 base at V and 9 bases at J, with 16 bases between. CDR3 residues: CAWSGGDRSLSPLHF. The CDR3 nucleotides are TGTGCCTGGAGTGGTGGTGACAGGAGCCTTTCACCCCTCCACTTT. The whole variable domain, remainder taken from reference TRBV30 and TRBJ1-6, is SQTIHQWPATLVQPVGSPLSLECTVEGTSNPNLYWYRQAAGRGLQLLFYSVGIGQISSEVPQNLSASRPQDRQFILSSKKLLLSDSGFYLCAWSGGDRSLSPLHFGNGTRLTVT.

The genes are TRBV7-9 and TRBJ2-2; TRBD1 or TRBD2 may be the D gene (7 bases each). Trimming took off 5 bases at V and 6 bases at J, with 19 bases between the two ends. Germline V CDR1 and CDR2: SEHNR, FQNEAQ (reference sequence). The CDR3 is 16 residues long. The CDR3, as DNA: TGTGCCAGCAGCCGCTTTGGGAGGGGGCGCCCCGGGGAGCTGTTTTTT. Its translation is CASSRFGRGRPGELFF.

The chain is built from TRBV30 and TRBJ1-1; D unresolved. Trimming shortened V by 3 bases and J by 1 base, and 9 bases separated the two germline ends. The CDR3 loop spans 13 amino acids. Germline-derived CDR1 and CDR2 are GTSNPN and SVGIG (reference sequence). The DNA for the CDR3 is TGTGCCTGGAGGGGCGGGTCGAACACTGAAGCTTTCTTT. Its protein product is CAWRGGSNTEAFF.

This clone occurred once. This rearrangement joins TRBV3-1 (or the pseudogene TRBV3-2) to TRBJ1-2, with 7 bases aligning to TRBD1. This CDR3 comprises 13 residues. Germline-derived CDR1 and CDR2 are LGHDT and YNNKEL (reference sequence). Trimming took 0 bases from V and 5 from J; bases not matched to a gene: 0. CDR3: CASSQETGYGYTF. CDR3 sequence (DNA): TGTGCCAGCAGCCAAGAGACAGGGTATGGCTACACCTTC.

The rearrangement links TRBV9 to TRBJ2-7; 8 bases map to TRBD1. The length of the CDR3 is 16 residues. The germline gives CDR1 SGDLS, CDR2 YYNGEE. Losses at the gene ends were 2 bases for V and 4 bases for J; bases not matched to a gene: 11. CDR3 sequence: CASSVRADRVGYEQYF. CDR3 sequence (DNA): TGTGCCAGCAGCGTCCGGGCGGACAGGGTGGGATACGAGCAGTACTTC. The complete variable domain, with remaining parts taken from reference TRBV9 and TRBJ2-7, reads DSGVTQTPKHLITATGQRVTLRCSPRSGDLSVYWYQQSLDQGLQFLIQYYNGEERAKGNILERFSAQQFPDLHSELNLSSLELGDSALYFCASSVRADRVGYEQYFGPGTRLTVT.

The chain couples TRBV5-1 to TRBJ1-1; unclear D gene. The V gene lost 4 bases and the J gene lost 2 bases, with 12 bases spanning the gap. The CDR3 covers 14 residues. Per germline, CDR1 SGHRS and CDR2 YFSETQ. CDR3 amino acids: CASSPQAGNTEAFF. As DNA, the CDR3 is TGCGCCAGCAGCCCGCAGGCAGGTAACACTGAAGCTTTCTTT.